This paragraph reports one TCR beta chain. Its antigen is not known. These data originate in a study of regulatory T cells in long-lasting Graves disease. On the study more broadly: Graves' disease counted as persistent after over 5 years of antithyroid drugs with positive TSH receptor antibodies.

Indicated time point: persistent/refractory GD, antithyroid drugs over 5 years with positive TRAb. TCR sequences were obtained from RNA taken from PBMCs. Patients hailed from an endocrinology department in Xi'an, China. Germline-derived CDR1 and CDR2 are SGHRS and YFSETQ. The V and J ends lost 0 bases and 4 bases respectively, with 10 bases between them. The CDR3 consists of 14 residues. According to the study, TCR beta libraries were built with iRepertoire HTBI primers and CDR3-region Arm-PCR. TCRdb passed the multiplex PCR reads through MiXCR, listing each CDR3 protein once. In the table there are about 660,000 distinct CDR3 sequences, 25% to 35% of which are singletons. Points from the study as a whole: Among persistent patients, a larger number of public clonotypes were shared (about 3,000) than among newly diagnosed patients (more than 850). Patients with persistent disease showed a bias toward TRBV28, TRBJ1-2 and TRBJ2-5.

This sequence was found in a female donor with Graves disease. This specimen was peripheral blood mononuclear cells (PBMCs), taken when the disease was refractory, from a patient treated with antithyroid drugs. This sequence joins TRBV5-1 and TRBJ1-2, with unresolved D. As DNA, the CDR3 is TGCGCCAGCAGCTTGGATGGGGAACTCTATGGCTACACCTTC. It specifies CASSLDGELYGYTF. Full variable domain (missing parts from reference TRBV5-1 and TRBJ1-2): KAGVTQTPRYLIKTRGQQVTLSCSPISGHRSVSWYQQTPGQGLQFLFEYFSETQRNKGNFPGRFSGRQFSNSRSEMNVSTLELGDSALYLCASSLDGELYGYTFGSGTRLTVV.